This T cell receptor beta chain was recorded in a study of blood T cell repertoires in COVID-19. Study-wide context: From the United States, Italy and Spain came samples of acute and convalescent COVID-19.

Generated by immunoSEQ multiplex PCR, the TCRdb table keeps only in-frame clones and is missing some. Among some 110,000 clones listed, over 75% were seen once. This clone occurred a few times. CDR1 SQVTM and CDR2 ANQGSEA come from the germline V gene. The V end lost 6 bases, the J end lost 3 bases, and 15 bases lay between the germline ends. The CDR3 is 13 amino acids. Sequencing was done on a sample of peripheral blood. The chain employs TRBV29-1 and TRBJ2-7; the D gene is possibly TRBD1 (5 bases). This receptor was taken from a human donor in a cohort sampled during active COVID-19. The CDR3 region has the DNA TGCAGCGTAAGGTACGGGCAGGGCTACGAGCAGTACTTC. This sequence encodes CSVRYGQGYEQYF.